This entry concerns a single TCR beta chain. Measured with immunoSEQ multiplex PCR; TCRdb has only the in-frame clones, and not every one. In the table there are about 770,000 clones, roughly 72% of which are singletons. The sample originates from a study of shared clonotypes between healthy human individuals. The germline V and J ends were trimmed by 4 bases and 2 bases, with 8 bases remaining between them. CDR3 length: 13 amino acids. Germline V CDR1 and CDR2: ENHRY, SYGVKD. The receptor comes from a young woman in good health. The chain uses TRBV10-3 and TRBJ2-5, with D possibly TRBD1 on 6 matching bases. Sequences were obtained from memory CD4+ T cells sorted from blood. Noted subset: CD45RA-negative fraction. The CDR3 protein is CAISATGQETQYF. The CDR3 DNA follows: TGTGCCATCAGTGCGACAGGTCAAGAGACCCAGTACTTC.